One T cell receptor (beta chain) is described in this entry. Its specificity is unknown. These data belong to a study of shared clonotypes between healthy human individuals. Background on the study: Each donor's CD8 memory used one plate, CD8 naive two, each CD4 subset three. Study outcomes and limitations: Genetic and exposure-history diversity was limited by the small donor number.

CDR1 MNHNY and CDR2 SVGAGI come from the germline V gene (reference sequence). V lost 8 bases and J lost 8, with 9 bases in between. The CDR3 loop spans 11 amino acids. In the sorted-subset replicate PCRs, approximately 200 ng DNA, tens of thousands of T cell genomes, was used. Sequencing used immunoSEQ multiplex PCR; TCRdb keeps in-frame clones, though not all of them. The sample carries over a million clones, roughly 96% recorded once. The material sequenced was naive CD4+ T cells sorted from blood. The sample's subset: CD45RA+ positively selected. This TCR was sampled from a man under 40 in good health. The chain uses TRBV6-6 and TRBJ2-2; D is unresolved. CDR3: CASLTVGELFF. CDR3 nucleotide sequence: TGTGCCAGCCTAACCGTGGGGGAGCTGTTTTTT.